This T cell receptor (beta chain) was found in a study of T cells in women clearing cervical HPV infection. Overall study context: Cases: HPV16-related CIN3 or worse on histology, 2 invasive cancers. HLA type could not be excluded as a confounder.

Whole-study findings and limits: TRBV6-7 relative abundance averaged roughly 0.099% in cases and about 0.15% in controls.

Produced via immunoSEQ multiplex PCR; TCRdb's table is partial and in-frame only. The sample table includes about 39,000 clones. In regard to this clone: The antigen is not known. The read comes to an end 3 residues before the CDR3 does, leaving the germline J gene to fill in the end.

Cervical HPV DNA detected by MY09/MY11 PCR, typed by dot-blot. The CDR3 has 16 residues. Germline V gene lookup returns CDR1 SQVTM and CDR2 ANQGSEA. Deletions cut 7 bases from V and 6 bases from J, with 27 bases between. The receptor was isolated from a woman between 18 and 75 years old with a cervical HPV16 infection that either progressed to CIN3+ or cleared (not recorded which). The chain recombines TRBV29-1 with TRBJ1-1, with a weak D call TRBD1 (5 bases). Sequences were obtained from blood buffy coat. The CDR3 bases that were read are TGCAGCGCGGAGGGGATGAACGGTGTCGGAAGCTCTGAA. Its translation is CSAEGMNGVGSSE. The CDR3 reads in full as CSAEGMNGVGSSEAFF.